This T cell receptor (beta chain) was obtained from a study of T cells in Graves' hyperthyroidism and ophthalmopathy (dated by TCRdb to the late 2010s). The study in broad terms: Peripheral blood was sampled at the time of initial diagnosis, prior to any treatment. TCR Vbeta CDR3 sequencing of 130 to 150 peripheral blood samples (43 ophthalmopathy, over 70 hyperthyroidism and some 17 progressor patients) is reported in the paper. In about six Graves' hyperthyroidism patients, the study also compared T-cell repertoires from thyroid tissue with T-cell repertoires from blood. TCR V-J signatures able to tell the groups apart were searched for in a discovery cohort of 95 to 100 patients, of whom 43 had Graves' ophthalmopathy and some 60 had stable Graves' hyperthyroidism. The roughly 100 discovery patients were divided at random into training and test sets in a 7:3 ratio. Following sampling, methimazole starting at 30 mg daily was given to hyperthyroidism patients, and high-dose intravenous methylprednisolone was given to ophthalmopathy patients. Whether ophthalmopathy could be predicted prospectively was tested in an independent validation cohort made up of approximately 19 hyperthyroidism patients plus 17 patients who later progressed to ophthalmopathy. What the study reported, not specific to this receptor: A 13 V-J signature model separated ophthalmopathy from stable hyperthyroidism, with around 91% sensitivity and 81.08% specificity in cross-validation and 80%/75% in testing. No statistical method was used to set the sample size in advance, and investigators knew the group allocation. Most expanded thyroid clonotypes (frequency above 0.001) were also detected in blood, a finding suggesting that blood repertoires may reflect thyroid immune responses. In validation, the model predicted progression to ophthalmopathy with roughly 70% sensitivity and 72% to 85% specificity, a median of 6.5 months before onset.

Turning to this clonotype: Its specific antigen is unknown. Within one base of it there is no much larger clone, and no base qualities were kept.

The TCR beta CDR3 regions were amplified from the RNA transcripts. A first-round RT-PCR of the TCR CDR3 used the HTBI primer set with the Qiagen OneStep RT-PCR kit. The libraries were constructed in a second round of multiplex PCR and then size-selected and purified. Paired-end sequencing of the libraries was performed with 100 bp reads on an Illumina HiSeq2000. As for the authors' bioinformatics: SOAPnuke was used to process the raw data, throwing out any read that contained adapters or uncalled bases, had a mean Phred below 15, or lacked an exact constant-primer or identifier match. High-quality paired reads were merged with COPE v1.2.5, and unique nucleotide sequences were defined as clonotypes. MiTCR v1.1 was used to align clonotypes to the IMGT TRBV, TRBD and TRBJ reference segments. Only V-J combinations with frequency above 0.0001, covering about 99% of repertoires, were analysed. The TCS score was defined as F50 (clonal expansion) divided by E x V (chaos), with BLOSUM62-based TCRdist calculated between CDR3 peptides within each V-J. Welch's t-statistics and random forest reduced several hundred V-J features to 10 to 15, which were used in a naive Bayes classifier (R e1071). TCRdb ran its own pipeline on the public reads, namely fastp trimming at Q25 and MiXCR clone calling, and kept in-frame beta chains. Each CDR3 protein gets just one entry, which takes the most common genes and DNA from the rows behind it. In this record, the V and J calls reflect TCRdb's handling and not the investigators' own analysis. Recorded for this sample are about 96,000 distinct CDR3 sequences; around 50% of them occurred a single time. The ten largest clones represent 25% to 30% of the sample.

Stable Graves' hyperthyroidism was defined as no progression to ophthalmopathy during 18 months of follow-up. Hyperthyroidism patients were newly diagnosed, had a disease duration of under 2 months, and were aged 18 to 65 years. The study excluded patients with uncontrolled infections, other autoimmune diseases, pregnancy or lactation. Diagnoses relied on clinical symptoms, serum thyroxine and TRAb, thyroid ultrasound and orbital computed tomography. Ficoll-Paque density gradient centrifugation was used to isolate PBMCs from around 10 ml of fresh peripheral blood. Total RNA was extracted using Trizol reagent, and RNA quality was assessed on an Agilent 2100 Bioanalyzer. Specimen: blood. The sequence was collected from a woman between 40 and 55 years old with Graves' hyperthyroidism.

The CDR3 protein sequence reads: CASSFDGMGSPLHF. The DNA reads TGTGCCAGCAGTTTCGACGGGATGGGTTCACCCCTCCACTTT. The V and J segments used are TRBV12-3 or TRBV12-4 and TRBJ1-6; the D gene assignment is ambiguous. The germline ends are 12 bases apart after V is trimmed by 3 bases and J by 9 bases. From cysteine to phenylalanine, the CDR3 is 14 amino acids long. Only the CDR3 portion is preserved as DNA: 42 bases, with reading frame beginning at the first base.